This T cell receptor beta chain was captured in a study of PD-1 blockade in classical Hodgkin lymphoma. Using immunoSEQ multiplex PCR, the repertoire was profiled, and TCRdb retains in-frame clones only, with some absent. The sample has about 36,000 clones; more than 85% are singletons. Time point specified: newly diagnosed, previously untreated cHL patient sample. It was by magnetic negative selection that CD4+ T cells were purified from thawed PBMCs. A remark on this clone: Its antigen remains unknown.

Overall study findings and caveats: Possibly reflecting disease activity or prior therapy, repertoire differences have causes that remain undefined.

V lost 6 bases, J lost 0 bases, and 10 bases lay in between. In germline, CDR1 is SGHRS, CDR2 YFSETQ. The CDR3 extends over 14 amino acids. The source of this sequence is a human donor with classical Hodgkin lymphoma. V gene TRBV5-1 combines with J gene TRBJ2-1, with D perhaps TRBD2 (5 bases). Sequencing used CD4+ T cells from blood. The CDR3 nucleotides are TGCGCCAGCAACCTCGGGGACTCCTACAATGAGCAGTTCTTC. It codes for CASNLGDSYNEQFF.